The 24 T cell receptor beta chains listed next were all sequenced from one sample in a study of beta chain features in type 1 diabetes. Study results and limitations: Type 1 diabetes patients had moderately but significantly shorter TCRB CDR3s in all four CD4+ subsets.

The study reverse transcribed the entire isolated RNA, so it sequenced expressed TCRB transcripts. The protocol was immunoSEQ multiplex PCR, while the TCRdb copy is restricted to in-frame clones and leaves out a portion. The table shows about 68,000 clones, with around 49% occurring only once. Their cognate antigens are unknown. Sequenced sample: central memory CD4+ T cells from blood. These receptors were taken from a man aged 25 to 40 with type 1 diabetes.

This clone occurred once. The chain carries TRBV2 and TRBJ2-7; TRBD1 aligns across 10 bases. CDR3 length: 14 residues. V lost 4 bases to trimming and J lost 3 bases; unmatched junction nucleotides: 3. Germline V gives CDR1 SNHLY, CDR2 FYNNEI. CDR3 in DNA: TGTGCCAGCAGTGTGGGGACAGGGGACTACGAGCAGTACTTC. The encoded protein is CASSVGTGDYEQYF. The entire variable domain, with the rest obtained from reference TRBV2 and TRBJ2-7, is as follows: EPEVTQTPSHQVTQMGQEVILRCVPISNHLYFYWYRQILGQKVEFLVSFYNNEISEKSEIFDDQFSVERPDGSNFTLKIRSTKLEDSAMYFCASSVGTGDYEQYFGPGTRLTVT.

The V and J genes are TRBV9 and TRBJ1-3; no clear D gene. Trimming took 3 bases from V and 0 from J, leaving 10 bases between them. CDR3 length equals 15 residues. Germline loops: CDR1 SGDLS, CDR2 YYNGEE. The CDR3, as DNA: TGTGCCAGCAGCGGAGACACCTTCTCTGGAAACACCATATATTTT. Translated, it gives CASSGDTFSGNTIYF.

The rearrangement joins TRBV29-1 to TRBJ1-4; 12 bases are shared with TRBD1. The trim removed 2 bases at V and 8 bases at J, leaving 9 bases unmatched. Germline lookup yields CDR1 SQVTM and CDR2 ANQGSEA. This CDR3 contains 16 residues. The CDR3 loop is CSVEPTTGTGGEKLFF. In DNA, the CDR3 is TGCAGCGTTGAACCAACCACCGGGACAGGGGGCGAAAAACTGTTTTTT. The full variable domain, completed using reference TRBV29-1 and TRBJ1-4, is SAVISQKPSRDICQRGTSLTIQCQVDSQVTMMFWYRQQPGQSLTLIATANQGSEATYESGFVIDKFPISRPNLTFSTLTVSNMSPEDSSIYLCSVEPTTGTGGEKLFFGSGTQLSVL.

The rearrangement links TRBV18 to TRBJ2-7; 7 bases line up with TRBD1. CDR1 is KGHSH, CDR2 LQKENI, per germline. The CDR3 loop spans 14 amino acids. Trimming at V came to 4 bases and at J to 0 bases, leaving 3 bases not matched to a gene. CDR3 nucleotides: TGTGCCAGCTCACTGGGACAGCCCTCCTACGAGCAGTACTTC. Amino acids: CASSLGQPSYEQYF. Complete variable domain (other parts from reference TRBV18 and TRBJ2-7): NAGVMQNPRHLVRRRGQEARLRCSPMKGHSHVYWYRQLPEEGLKFMVYLQKENIIDESGMPKERFSAEFPKEGPSILRIQQVVRGDSAAYFCASSLGQPSYEQYFGPGTRLTVT.

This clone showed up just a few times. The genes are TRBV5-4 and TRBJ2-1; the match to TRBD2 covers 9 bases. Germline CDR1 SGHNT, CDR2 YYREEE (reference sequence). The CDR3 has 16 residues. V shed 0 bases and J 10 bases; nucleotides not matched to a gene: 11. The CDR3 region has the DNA TGTGCCAGCAGCTTGGTGCTAGCGGGGTCCCCCCTAGAGCAGTTCTTC. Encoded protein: CASSLVLAGSPLEQFF.

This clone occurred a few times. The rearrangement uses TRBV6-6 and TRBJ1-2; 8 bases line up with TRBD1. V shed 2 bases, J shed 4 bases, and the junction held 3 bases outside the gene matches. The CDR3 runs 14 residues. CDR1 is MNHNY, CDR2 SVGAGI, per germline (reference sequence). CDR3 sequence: CASSYQGASYGYTF. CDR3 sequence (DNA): TGTGCCAGCAGTTACCAGGGGGCGAGCTATGGCTACACCTTC.

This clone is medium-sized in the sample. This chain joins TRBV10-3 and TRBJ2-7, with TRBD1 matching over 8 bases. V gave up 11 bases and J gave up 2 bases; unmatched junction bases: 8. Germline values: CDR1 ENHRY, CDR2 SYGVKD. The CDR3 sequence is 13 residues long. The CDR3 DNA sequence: TGTGCCGTCGCCGGGACAGGCGCCTACGAGCAGTACTTC. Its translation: CAVAGTGAYEQYF.

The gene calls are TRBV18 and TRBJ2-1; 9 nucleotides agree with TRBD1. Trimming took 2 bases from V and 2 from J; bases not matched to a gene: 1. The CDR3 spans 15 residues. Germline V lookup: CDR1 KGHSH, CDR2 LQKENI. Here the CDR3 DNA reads TGTGCCAGCTCACCAGGGACAGGGACCTACAATGAGCAGTTCTTC. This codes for CASSPGTGTYNEQFF.

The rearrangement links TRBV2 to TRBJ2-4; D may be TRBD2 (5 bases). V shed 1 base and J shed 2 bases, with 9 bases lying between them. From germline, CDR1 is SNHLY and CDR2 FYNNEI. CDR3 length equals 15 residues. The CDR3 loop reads CASSEGGNTKNIQYF. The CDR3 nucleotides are TGTGCCAGCAGTGAAGGAGGGAACACCAAAAACATTCAGTACTTC.

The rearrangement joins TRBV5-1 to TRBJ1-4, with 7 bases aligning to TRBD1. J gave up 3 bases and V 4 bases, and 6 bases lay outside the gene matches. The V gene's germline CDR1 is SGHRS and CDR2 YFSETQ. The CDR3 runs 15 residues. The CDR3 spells CASSIAGGSNEKLFF. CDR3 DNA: TGCGCCAGCAGCATCGCAGGGGGATCTAATGAAAAACTGTTTTTT.

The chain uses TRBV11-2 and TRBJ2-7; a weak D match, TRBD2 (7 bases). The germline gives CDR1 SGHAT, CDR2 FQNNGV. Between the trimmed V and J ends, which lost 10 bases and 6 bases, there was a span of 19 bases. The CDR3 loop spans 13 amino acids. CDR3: CATGGGPTAEQYF. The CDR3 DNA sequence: TGTGCCACGGGGGGCGGACCGACGGCCGAGCAGTACTTC. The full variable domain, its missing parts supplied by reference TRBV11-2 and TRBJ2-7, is EAGVAQSPRYKIIEKRQSVAFWCNPISGHATLYWYQQILGQGPKLLIQFQNNGVVDDSQLPKDRFSAERLKGVDSTLKIQPAKLEDSAVYLCATGGGPTAEQYFGPGTRLTVT.

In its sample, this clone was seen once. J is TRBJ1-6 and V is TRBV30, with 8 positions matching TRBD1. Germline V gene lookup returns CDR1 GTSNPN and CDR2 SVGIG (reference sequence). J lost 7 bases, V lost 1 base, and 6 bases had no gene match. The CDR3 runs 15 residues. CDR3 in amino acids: CAWSGDRGGNSPLHF. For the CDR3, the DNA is TGTGCCTGGAGTGGTGACAGGGGTGGGAATTCACCCCTCCACTTT.

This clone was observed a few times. The DNA for the CDR3 is TGCGCCAGCAGCTGGGACGGGACAGCCTCCTACGAGCAGTACTTC. Its protein is CASSWDGTASYEQYF. The chain recombines TRBV5-1 with TRBJ2-7; the match to TRBD1 covers 7 bases. Trimming removed 3 bases from V and 0 bases from J; junction bases left unmatched: 6. The CDR3 has 15 residues. Germline V lookup: CDR1 SGHRS, CDR2 YFSETQ.

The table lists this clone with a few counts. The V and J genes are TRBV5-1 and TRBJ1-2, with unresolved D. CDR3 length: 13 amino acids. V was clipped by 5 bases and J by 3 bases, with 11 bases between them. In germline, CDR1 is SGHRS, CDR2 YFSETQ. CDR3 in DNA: TGCGCCAGCAGTGCAGCGCCTGACTATGGCTACACCTTC. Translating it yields CASSAAPDYGYTF.

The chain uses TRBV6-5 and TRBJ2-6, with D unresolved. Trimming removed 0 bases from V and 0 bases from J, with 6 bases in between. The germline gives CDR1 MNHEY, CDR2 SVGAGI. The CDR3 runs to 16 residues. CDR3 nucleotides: TGTGCCAGCAGTTACTCGGAGATCTCTGGGGCCAACGTCCTGACTTTC. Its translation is CASSYSEISGANVLTF.

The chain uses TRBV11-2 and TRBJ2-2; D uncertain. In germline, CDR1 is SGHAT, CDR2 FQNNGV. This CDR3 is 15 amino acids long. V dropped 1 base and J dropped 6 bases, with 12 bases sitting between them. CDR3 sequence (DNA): TGTGCCAGCAGCTTAGGGGCCTTATACCCCGGGGAGCTGTTTTTT. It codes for CASSLGALYPGELFF.

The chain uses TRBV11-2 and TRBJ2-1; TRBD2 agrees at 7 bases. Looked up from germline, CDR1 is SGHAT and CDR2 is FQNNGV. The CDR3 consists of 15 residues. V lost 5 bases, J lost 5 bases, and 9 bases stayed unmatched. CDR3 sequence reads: CASSRRGLADNEQFF. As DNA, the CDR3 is TGTGCCAGCAGCCGCCGTGGGCTAGCGGACAATGAGCAGTTCTTC.

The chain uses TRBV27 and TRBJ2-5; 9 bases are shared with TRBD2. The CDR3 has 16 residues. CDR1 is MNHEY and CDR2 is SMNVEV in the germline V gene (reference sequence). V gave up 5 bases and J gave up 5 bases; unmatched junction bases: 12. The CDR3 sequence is CASSLNFGLARETQYF. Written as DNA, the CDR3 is TGTGCCAGCAGTCTAAATTTTGGACTAGCGCGGGAGACCCAGTACTTC.

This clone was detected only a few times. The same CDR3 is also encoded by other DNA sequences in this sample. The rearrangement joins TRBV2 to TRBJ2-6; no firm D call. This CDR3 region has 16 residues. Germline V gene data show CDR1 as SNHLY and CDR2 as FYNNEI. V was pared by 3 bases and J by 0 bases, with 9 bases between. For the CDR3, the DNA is TGTGCCAGCAGTGAGACGGGTGACTCTGGGGCCAACGTCCTGACTTTC. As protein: CASSETGDSGANVLTF.

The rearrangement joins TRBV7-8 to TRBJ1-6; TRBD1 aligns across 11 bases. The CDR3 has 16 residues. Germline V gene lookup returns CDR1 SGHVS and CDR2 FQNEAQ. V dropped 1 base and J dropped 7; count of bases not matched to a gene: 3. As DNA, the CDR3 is TGTGCCAGCAGCTTAGGGGGGACAGGGGGAAATTCACCCCTCCACTTT. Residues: CASSLGGTGGNSPLHF.

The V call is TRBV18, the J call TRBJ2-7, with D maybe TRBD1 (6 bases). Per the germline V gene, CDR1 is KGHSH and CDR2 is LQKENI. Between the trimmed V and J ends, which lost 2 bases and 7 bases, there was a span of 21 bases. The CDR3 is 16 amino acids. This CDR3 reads CASSPYAPTGSREQYF. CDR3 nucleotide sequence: TGTGCCAGCTCACCATATGCCCCCACAGGGTCGCGGGAGCAGTACTTC.

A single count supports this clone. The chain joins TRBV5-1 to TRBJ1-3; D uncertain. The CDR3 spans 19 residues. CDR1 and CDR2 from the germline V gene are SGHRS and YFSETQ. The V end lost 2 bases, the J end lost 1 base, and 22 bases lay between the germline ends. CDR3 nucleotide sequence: TGCGCCAGCAGCTTTCAGGTTCGGGGAAGTTCGGGGTCTGGAAACACCATATATTTT. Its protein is CASSFQVRGSSGSGNTIYF.

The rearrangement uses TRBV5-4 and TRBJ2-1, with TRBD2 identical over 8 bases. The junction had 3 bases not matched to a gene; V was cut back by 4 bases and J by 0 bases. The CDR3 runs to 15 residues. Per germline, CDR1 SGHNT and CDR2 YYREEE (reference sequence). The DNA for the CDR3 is TGTGCCAGCAGCCTCACTAGCGGCTCCTACAATGAGCAGTTCTTC. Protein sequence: CASSLTSGSYNEQFF.

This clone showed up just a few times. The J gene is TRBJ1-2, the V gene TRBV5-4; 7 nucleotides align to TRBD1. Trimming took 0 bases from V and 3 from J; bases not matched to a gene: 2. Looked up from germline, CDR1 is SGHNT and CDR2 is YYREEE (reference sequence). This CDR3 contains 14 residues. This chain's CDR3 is CASSLEGGHYGYTF. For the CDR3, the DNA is TGTGCCAGCAGCTTGGAAGGGGGCCACTATGGCTACACCTTC.